A selection of T cell receptor beta chains follows, all from one sample in a study of OX40 agonist ivuxolimab in advanced cancers. Repertoires were generated with immunoSEQ multiplex PCR, while TCRdb's copy carries only in-frame clones and drops some. The sample lists 55,000 to 75,000 clones, approximately 80% occurring once. The sample consisted of CD4+ or CD8+ T cells sorted from blood, taken in a trial of the OX40 agonist ivuxolimab. The receptors stem from an adult with an advanced solid tumor such as melanoma, head and neck, liver or kidney cancer. Both conserved end residues are part of each CDR3. A D gene is named only where the DNA matches it firmly. Expanded clones are given a class, and other clones once, few, many or no size at all.

>TRBJ2-1|TRBV5-1|.|TRBD2
TGCGCCAGCAGCTCTGATAGCGGGAACGATGAGCAGTTCTTC
CASSSDSGNDEQFF
>TRBJ2-4|TRBV27|.|TRBD1
TGTGCCAGCAGTCCCAACGTAGGGGGCGATAGAAAAAACATTCAGTACTTC
CASSPNVGGDRKNIQYF
>TRBJ2-5|TRBV28|.|.
TGTGCCAGCAGTCTTCAGGGGGGCCAAGAGACCCAGTACTTC
CASSLQGGQETQYF
>TRBJ2-2|TRBV10-1|few|.
TGCGCCAGCAGTAATCCTGCCGGGGAGCTGTTTTTT
CASSNPAGELFF
>TRBJ2-1|TRBV18|.|.
TGTGCCAGCTCACCGCGACAGGAGGATGAGCAGTTCTTC
CASSPRQEDEQFF
>TRBJ1-2|TRBV6-5|few|.
TGTGCCAGCAGAGGGGTGGATGGCTACACCTTC
CASRGVDGYTF
>TRBJ2-1|TRBV5-4|.|.
TGTGCCAGCAGCTGGGCCGGGGCCGCCGCGATAAATGAGCAGTTCTTC
CASSWAGAAAINEQFF
>TRBJ1-2|TRBV5-1|.|.
TGCGCCAGCAGCTTATCCGGGTGGGAACATGGCTACACCTTC
CASSLSGWEHGYTF
>TRBJ1-6|TRBV6-4|few|.
TGTGCCAGCGCCACGGATGGGGATTCACCCCTCCACTTT
CASATDGDSPLHF
>TRBJ2-3|TRBV6-5|.|.
TGTGCCAGCAGTTACCCCGGTATCACAGATACGCAGTATTTT
CASSYPGITDTQYF
>TRBJ2-3|TRBV10-3|.|.
TGTGCCATCAGGGGGCCAATAGCGCAGTATTTT
CAIRGPIAQYF